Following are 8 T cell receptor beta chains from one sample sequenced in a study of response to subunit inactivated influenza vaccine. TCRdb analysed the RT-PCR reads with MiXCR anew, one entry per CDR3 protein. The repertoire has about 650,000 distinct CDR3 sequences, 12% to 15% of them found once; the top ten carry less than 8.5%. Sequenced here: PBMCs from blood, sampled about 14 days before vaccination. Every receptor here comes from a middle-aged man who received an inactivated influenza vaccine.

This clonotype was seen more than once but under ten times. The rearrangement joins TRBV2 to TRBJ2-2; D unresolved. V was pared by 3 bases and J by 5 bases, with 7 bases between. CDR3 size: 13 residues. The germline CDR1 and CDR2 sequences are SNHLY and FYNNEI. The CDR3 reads CASSETYTGELFF. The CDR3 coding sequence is TGTGCCAGCAGTGAGACTTATACCGGGGAGCTGTTTTTT. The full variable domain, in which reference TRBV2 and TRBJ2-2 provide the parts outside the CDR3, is EPEVTQTPSHQVTQMGQEVILRCVPISNHLYFYWYRQILGQKVEFLVSFYNNEISEKSEIFDDQFSVERPDGSNFTLKIRSTKLEDSAMYFCASSETYTGELFFGEGSRLTVL.

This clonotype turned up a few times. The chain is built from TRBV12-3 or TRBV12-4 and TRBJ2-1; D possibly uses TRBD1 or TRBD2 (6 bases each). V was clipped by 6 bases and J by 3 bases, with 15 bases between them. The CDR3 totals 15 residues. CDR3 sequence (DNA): TGTGCCAGCAGGGCCCACGGGGGCCTCTACAATGAGCAGTTCTTC. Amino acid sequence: CASRAHGGLYNEQFF.

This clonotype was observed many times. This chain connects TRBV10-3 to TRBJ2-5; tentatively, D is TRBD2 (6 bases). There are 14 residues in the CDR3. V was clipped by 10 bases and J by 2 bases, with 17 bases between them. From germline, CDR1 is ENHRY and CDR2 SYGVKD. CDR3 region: CATAGGSGQETQYF. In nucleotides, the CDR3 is TGTGCCACAGCCGGGGGTAGCGGACAAGAGACCCAGTACTTC.

The CDR3 region is CASSARPRDEQYF. As DNA, the CDR3 is TGTGCCAGCAGCGCCCGGCCCCGGGACGAGCAGTACTTC. The chain carries TRBV13 and TRBJ2-7; D is unclear. This CDR3 has 13 residues. Germline CDR1 PRHDT, CDR2 FYEKMQ (reference sequence). V was shortened by 5 bases and J by 5 bases, with 13 bases between the two germline ends.

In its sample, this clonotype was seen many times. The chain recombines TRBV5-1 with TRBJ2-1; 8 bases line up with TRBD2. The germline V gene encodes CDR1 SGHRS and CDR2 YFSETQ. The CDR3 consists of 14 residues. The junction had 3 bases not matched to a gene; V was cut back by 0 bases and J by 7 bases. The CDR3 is CASSLASGQNEQFF. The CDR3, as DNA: TGCGCCAGCAGCTTGGCTAGCGGGCAAAATGAGCAGTTCTTC.

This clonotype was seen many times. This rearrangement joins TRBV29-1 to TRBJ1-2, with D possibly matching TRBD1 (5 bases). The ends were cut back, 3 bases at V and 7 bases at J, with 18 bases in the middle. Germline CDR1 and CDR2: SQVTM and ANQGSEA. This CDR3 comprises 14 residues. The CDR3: CSVDSGLVVFGYTF. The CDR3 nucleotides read TGCAGCGTTGACTCAGGGTTGGTGGTATTTGGCTACACCTTC.

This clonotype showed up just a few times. CDR3 in DNA: TGTGCCAGCAGCTCGACCCCTTCTGGCAATGAGCAGTTCTTC. This sequence encodes CASSSTPSGNEQFF. The chain is built from TRBV5-8 and TRBJ2-1; D call uncertain. The CDR3 contains 14 residues. The V gene lost 3 bases and the J gene lost 6 bases, with 13 bases spanning the gap. CDR1 and CDR2 (germline): SGHTS, YDEGEE.

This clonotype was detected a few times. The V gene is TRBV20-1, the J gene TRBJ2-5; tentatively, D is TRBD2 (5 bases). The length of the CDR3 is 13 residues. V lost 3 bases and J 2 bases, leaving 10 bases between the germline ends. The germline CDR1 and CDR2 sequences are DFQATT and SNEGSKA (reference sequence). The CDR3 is CSASGAGQETQYF. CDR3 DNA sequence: TGCAGTGCTAGTGGCGCGGGTCAAGAGACCCAGTACTTC.